This T cell receptor (beta chain) came from a study of blood T cells in healthy people across ages. General study results and limits: TCR beta diversity correlated strongly with naive T cell percentage. Measured against age, TCR beta diversity per million T cells decreased in a roughly linear manner.

Points on this clonotype: The antigen is not known.

V was clipped by 0 bases and J by 5 bases; unmatched bases: 8. From germline, CDR1 is SGHRS and CDR2 YFSETQ. The CDR3 has 16 amino acids. With a J-beta primer mix and a sample-barcoded 5' primer, a second PCR ran about 7 to 11 cycles. TCRdb re-derived calls from the 5' RACE reads in MiXCR, one entry per CDR3 protein. The data hold some 1.5 million distinct CDR3 sequences, with 28% observed a single time. This chain joins TRBV5-1 and TRBJ2-3, with 8 bases that match TRBD2. The sequence was obtained from a woman in her twenties or thirties in good health. Sequencing input: blood. The CDR3, as DNA: TGCGCCAGCAGCTTGGGGGAACTAGCGGCGGGAGATACGCAGTATTTT. Amino acid sequence: CASSLGELAAGDTQYF. Full variable domain (outside the CDR3, taken from reference TRBV5-1 and TRBJ2-3): KAGVTQTPRYLIKTRGQQVTLSCSPISGHRSVSWYQQTPGQGLQFLFEYFSETQRNKGNFPGRFSGRQFSNSRSEMNVSTLELGDSALYLCASSLGELAAGDTQYFGPGTRLTVL.